The next 23 T cell receptor beta chains were all read from a single sample in a study of blood T cell repertoires in COVID-19. The repertoire was sequenced with immunoSEQ multiplex PCR; TCRdb's copy has only in-frame clones and lacks some. The table has about 86,000 clones, roughly four fifths seen once. The source material was peripheral blood. Every receptor here comes from a woman over 75 with acute or convalescent COVID-19.

This clone was detected only a few times. This specimen includes other DNA sequences encoding the same CDR3. The V gene is TRBV6-5, the J gene TRBJ1-2; 11 positions match TRBD1. The V gene's germline CDR1 is MNHEY and CDR2 SVGAGI. V lost 5 bases and J lost 2; bases outside the gene matches: 1. The CDR3 loop spans 14 amino acids. CDR3 region: CASSRTGGNYGYTF. The CDR3 region has the DNA TGTGCCAGCAGTAGGACAGGGGGCAACTATGGCTACACCTTC.

The DNA of the CDR3 is TGTGCCAGCAGCCTAGGGACAGGGTCCAATGAGCAGTTCTTC. This codes for CASSLGTGSNEQFF. This chain uses TRBV9 with TRBJ2-1; 9 bases fit TRBD1. The CDR3 is made up of 14 amino acids. Unmatched junction bases numbered 5, after V lost 4 bases and J lost 6 bases. Germline V CDR1 and CDR2: SGDLS, YYNGEE.

This chain links TRBV5-1 with TRBJ2-3, with 8 bases that match TRBD2. CDR3 length: 15 amino acids. J was trimmed by 0 bases and V by 0 bases; bases with no gene match: 0. The germline gives CDR1 SGHRS, CDR2 YFSETQ. CDR3 nucleotides: TGCGCCAGCAGCTTGGCTAGCGGGAGCACAGATACGCAGTATTTT. This codes for CASSLASGSTDTQYF.

The genes are TRBV27 and TRBJ2-6; no clear D. V lost 7 bases and J lost 0, with 22 bases in between. The CDR3 is made up of 19 amino acids. CDR1 and CDR2 (germline): MNHEY, SMNVEV (reference sequence). The CDR3 nucleotides read TGTGCCAGCACCCCCCAAGTAACACGGCCGGGCTCTGGGGCCAACGTCCTGACTTTC. Its translation: CASTPQVTRPGSGANVLTF.

The chain is built from TRBV7-3 and TRBJ2-3; the D is unclear. The CDR3 totals 14 residues. Trimming stripped 1 base from V and 2 bases from J, with 7 bases between. Looked up from germline, CDR1 is SGHTA and CDR2 is FQGTGA. The CDR3 bases are TGTGCCAGCAGCTTAAGCGGTACCACAGATACGCAGTATTTT. Translated: CASSLSGTTDTQYF.

The rearrangement links TRBV9 to TRBJ1-1; tentatively, D is TRBD1 (6 bases). V was trimmed by 1 base and J by 1 base, leaving 11 bases between them. This CDR3 has 15 amino acids. Germline values: CDR1 SGDLS, CDR2 YYNGEE. CDR3: CASSVYQGTNTEAFF. The DNA for the CDR3 is TGTGCCAGCAGCGTATATCAGGGGACGAACACTGAAGCTTTCTTT.

The gene calls are TRBV6-6 and TRBJ2-7; D remains ambiguous. The V end lost 0 bases, the J end lost 4 bases, and 4 bases lay between the germline ends. The V gene's germline CDR1 is MNHNY and CDR2 SVGAGI (reference sequence). The length of the CDR3 is 12 residues. In DNA form, the CDR3 reads TGTGCCAGCAGTTACTCGAGATACGAGCAGTACTTC. It specifies CASSYSRYEQYF.

The chain links TRBV7-6 to TRBJ2-5, with 13 bases fitting TRBD2. Germline values: CDR1 SGHVS, CDR2 FNYEAQ. V lost 3 bases and J lost 5; bases outside the gene matches: 9. The CDR3 runs to 17 residues. The CDR3 nucleotides read TGTGCCAGCAGCTTTTCCGGACTAGCGGGAGAGATGGAGACCCAGTACTTC. This encodes CASSFSGLAGEMETQYF.

The gene calls are TRBV27 and TRBJ1-2, with TRBD1 as a possible D gene (6 bases). Trimming cost V 3 bases and J 1 base, with 12 bases left between them. This CDR3 contains 15 residues. Per the germline V gene, CDR1 is MNHEY and CDR2 is SMNVEV (reference sequence). In DNA form, the CDR3 reads TGTGCCAGCAGTTTTGTGGACAGCGGTAACTATGGCTACACCTTC. Translated: CASSFVDSGNYGYTF.

A single count supports this clone. The rearrangement joins TRBV5-4 to TRBJ2-6; 8 bases are a match to TRBD1. CDR1 and CDR2 from the germline V gene are SGHNT and YYREEE (reference sequence). Trimming at V came to 1 base and at J to 3 bases, leaving 3 bases not matched to a gene. The CDR3 sequence is 16 residues long. The CDR3 DNA reads as TGTGCCAGCAGCTTGCAGGGGGCAGGTGGGGCCAACGTCCTGACTTTC. It is translated as CASSLQGAGGANVLTF.

The gene calls are TRBV25-1 and TRBJ1-6, with D possibly being TRBD1 (6 bases). V lost 9 bases and J 9 bases, leaving 15 bases between the germline ends. This CDR3 is 13 amino acids long. CDR1 and CDR2 (germline): MGHDK, SYGVNS. CDR3 bases: TGTGCCAGTAACAGGGCGTTTGGTTCACCCCTCCACTTT. Translating it yields CASNRAFGSPLHF.

The CDR3 sequence is CASSLQLLGAQETQYF. CDR3 DNA sequence: TGTGCCAGCAGCTTACAACTTTTGGGGGCCCAAGAGACCCAGTACTTC. The chain recombines TRBV7-6 with TRBJ2-5, with a weak D call TRBD1 (6 bases). CDR1 and CDR2 from the germline V gene are SGHVS and FNYEAQ. The germline V and J ends were trimmed by 2 bases and 1 base, with 14 bases remaining between them. The CDR3 consists of 16 residues.

V gene TRBV13 combines with J gene TRBJ1-3; D is unclear. V gave up 5 bases and J gave up 0 bases, with 11 bases separating them. Germline V lookup: CDR1 PRHDT, CDR2 FYEKMQ (reference sequence). The CDR3 is 15 residues long. The chain's CDR3 is CASSPDGSSGNTIYF. The CDR3 region has the DNA TGTGCCAGCAGCCCCGACGGGAGCTCTGGAAACACCATATATTTT.

This clone was seen a single time. CDR3: CAIREEGAQGYTF. CDR3 DNA sequence: TGTGCCATCCGAGAGGAGGGGGCGCAAGGCTACACCTTC. The V gene is TRBV19, the J gene TRBJ1-2; 7 positions match TRBD1. The CDR3 contains 13 residues. Germline loops: CDR1 LNHDA, CDR2 SQIVND (reference sequence). Trimming removed 10 bases from V and 8 bases from J; junction bases left unmatched: 13. The full variable domain, completed using reference TRBV19 and TRBJ1-2, is DGGITQSPKYLFRKEGQNVTLSCEQNLNHDAMYWYRQDPGQGLRLIYYSQIVNDFQKGDIAEGYSVSREKKESFPLTVTSAQKNPTAFYLCAIREEGAQGYTFGSGTRLTVV.

The chain employs TRBV11-2 and TRBJ2-5; D perhaps matches TRBD2 (6 bases). This CDR3 comprises 14 residues. V was cut by 1 base and J by 7 bases, with 13 bases left in between. CDR1 and CDR2 (germline): SGHAT, FQNNGV. The CDR3 bases are TGTGCCAGCAGCTTAGGCGGGGCTTACGGGACCCAGTACTTC. Translated: CASSLGGAYGTQYF.

This chain joins TRBV19 and TRBJ1-2; D unresolved. Deletions cut 7 bases from V and 2 bases from J, with 8 bases between. Germline CDR1 and CDR2: LNHDA and SQIVND (reference sequence). This CDR3 comprises 12 residues. The DNA for the CDR3 is TGTGCCAGTATCGGAGGGAACTATGGCTACACCTTC. It is translated as CASIGGNYGYTF. The full variable domain, with the rest looked up from reference TRBV19 and TRBJ1-2, is DGGITQSPKYLFRKEGQNVTLSCEQNLNHDAMYWYRQDPGQGLRLIYYSQIVNDFQKGDIAEGYSVSREKKESFPLTVTSAQKNPTAFYLCASIGGNYGYTFGSGTRLTVV.

This clone occurred once. The rearrangement uses TRBV7-2 and TRBJ2-3, with 7 bases fitting TRBD2. CDR3 length: 14 amino acids. The V and J ends lost 4 bases and 2 bases, in that order; junction bases with no gene match: 3. Germline-derived CDR1 and CDR2 are SGHTA and FQGNSA. CDR3 residues: CASSYRDYTDTQYF. CDR3 DNA sequence: TGTGCCAGCAGCTACCGGGACTACACAGATACGCAGTATTTT.

V is TRBV5-1 and J is TRBJ1-1; D ambiguous. CDR3 length: 13 amino acids. Germline V CDR1 and CDR2: SGHRS, YFSETQ. V lost 4 bases and J lost 3, with 10 bases in between. CDR3 DNA sequence: TGCGCCAGCAGCGTGGTGAGGGACACTGAAGCTTTCTTT. It yields the protein CASSVVRDTEAFF.

The V call is TRBV9, the J call TRBJ2-1; TRBD2 agrees at 8 bases. Trimming at V came to 0 bases and at J to 3 bases, leaving 8 bases not matched to a gene. CDR1 and CDR2 (germline): SGDLS, YYNGEE. This CDR3 is 17 amino acids long. The CDR3 region has the DNA TGTGCCAGCAGCGTAGACCCCGGGGGGGCCATCTACAATGAGCAGTTCTTC. Residues: CASSVDPGGAIYNEQFF.

The chain links TRBV29-1 to TRBJ2-5, with a possible D match to TRBD1 (8 bases). Trimming removed 4 bases at V and 3 bases at J, with 12 bases between. CDR1 SQVTM and CDR2 ANQGSEA come from the germline V gene. The CDR3 has 13 residues. The CDR3, as DNA: TGCAGCGTTGTACAGGGGGGGAAAGAGACCCAGTACTTC. Protein: CSVVQGGKETQYF.

The chain carries TRBV6-5 and TRBJ1-4; D ambiguous. The length of the CDR3 is 16 residues. V was trimmed by 0 bases and J by 8 bases, leaving 16 bases between them. The germline CDR1 and CDR2 sequences are MNHEY and SVGAGI. The CDR3 here is CASSYSSDGRGEKLFF. In nucleotides, the CDR3 is TGTGCCAGCAGTTACTCGTCCGACGGTCGAGGGGAAAAACTGTTTTTT.

The V call is TRBV18, the J call TRBJ1-4; D uncertain. The CDR3 runs to 11 residues. CDR1 and CDR2 from the germline V gene are KGHSH and LQKENI. The V end was cut by 4 bases, the J end by 8 bases, with 5 bases between. This CDR3 is CASSLEEKLFF. CDR3 coding DNA: TGTGCCAGCTCACTAGAGGAAAAACTGTTTTTT.

The chain employs TRBV7-9 and TRBJ2-7; D unresolved. This CDR3 has 12 amino acids. Germline lookup yields CDR1 SEHNR and CDR2 FQNEAQ (reference sequence). The V end was cut by 2 bases, the J end by 5 bases, with 7 bases between. CDR3 amino acids: CASSLTADEQYF. The CDR3 DNA is TGTGCCAGCAGCTTAACAGCAGACGAGCAGTACTTC.